Below, 25 T cell receptor beta chains from the same sample are listed, as sequenced in a study of synovial regulatory T cells in juvenile arthritis. Produced via immunoSEQ multiplex PCR; TCRdb's table is partial and in-frame only. The table for this sample gives just under 10,000 clones. The source material was Treg cells from blood. Subset reported: remaining (HLA-DR-negative) circulating blood Treg cells. Every receptor here comes from a donor younger than 30 with juvenile idiopathic arthritis.

The chain couples TRBV5-8 to TRBJ2-7; the D call from TCRdb, TRBD1, cannot be confirmed without DNA. This CDR3 contains 15 residues. No DNA sequence is on record. Germline CDR1 SGHTS, CDR2 YDEGEE. CDR3: CASSLTGGRSYEQYF.

The CDR3 reads CASSYHPGGVSYEQYF. The rearrangement joins TRBV28 to TRBJ2-7. This CDR3 contains 16 residues. Only the protein is available. Germline V CDR1 and CDR2: MDHEN, SYDVKM.

The chain links TRBV6-6 to TRBJ2-1; TCRdb selects TRBD2, and the lack of DNA leaves this call unchecked. The CDR3 spans 15 residues. There is no recorded DNA. CDR1 and CDR2 from the germline V gene are MNHNY and SVGAGI (reference sequence). CDR3 in amino acids: CASTLGGLGYNEQFF.

This sequence joins TRBV5-5 and TRBJ2-7; TCRdb names TRBD1, which stays unverified in the absence of DNA. Germline V gene lookup returns CDR1 SGHKS and CDR2 YYEKEE (reference sequence). CDR3 size: 14 residues. The DNA is unrecorded. The CDR3 reads CASSLQDSVYEQYF. Variable domain in full (rest from reference TRBV5-5 and TRBJ2-7): DAGVTQSPTHLIKTRGQQVTLRCSPISGHKSVSWYQQVLGQGPQFIFQYYEKEERGRGNFPDRFSARQFPNYSSELNVNALLLGDSALYLCASSLQDSVYEQYFGPGTRLTVT.

The chain combines TRBV10-2 with TRBJ2-7. The CDR3 has 15 residues. No DNA sequence is on record. Per germline, CDR1 WSHSY and CDR2 SAAADI. The CDR3 sequence: CASSLQDRKSYEQYF.

The V and J genes are TRBV2 and TRBJ2-1; the D gene TCRdb calls, TRBD1, cannot be checked with no DNA. Germline V lookup: CDR1 SNHLY, CDR2 FYNNEI. The CDR3 covers 14 residues. No DNA sequence is on record. The CDR3 reads CASEDSSVYNEQFF.

The chain joins TRBV2 to TRBJ1-3; TCRdb's D call of TRBD1 is untestable without DNA. This CDR3 has 15 residues. Nucleotide data are not available. CDR1 SNHLY and CDR2 FYNNEI come from the germline V gene. This CDR3 is CASRPTGASGNTIYF.

The V call is TRBV7-3, the J call TRBJ2-2; TCRdb indicates TRBD2, and absent DNA this call remains unverified. CDR3 size: 17 residues. The protein alone is recorded here. Germline values: CDR1 SGHTA, CDR2 FQGTGA. The CDR3 loop reads CASSLKGGSLNTGELFF.

Its frequency marks this clone as medium-sized. This sequence joins TRBV5-4 and TRBJ2-1; TCRdb calls TRBD2, which cannot be checked without DNA. Per the germline V gene, CDR1 is SGHNT and CDR2 is YYREEE (reference sequence). The CDR3 loop spans 14 amino acids. No DNA is recorded. CDR3 sequence: CASSSGGGMNEQFF.

The V gene is TRBV7-2, the J gene TRBJ2-7; TCRdb indicates TRBD2, and absent DNA this call remains unverified. The CDR3 totals 14 residues. Only the protein is on record. Germline values: CDR1 SGHTA, CDR2 FQGNSA. The CDR3 is CASSLSSGPYEQYF.

The J gene is TRBJ2-7, the V gene TRBV27. The CDR3 has 13 residues. No coding sequence is recorded. Germline V lookup: CDR1 MNHEY, CDR2 SMNVEV (reference sequence). CDR3 residues: CASSFRDPHEQYF.

The chain employs TRBV14 and TRBJ2-7; TCRdb calls TRBD2, which cannot be checked without DNA. CDR3 length: 14 residues. Only the protein is on record. CDR1 is SGHDN and CDR2 is FVKESK in the germline V gene. The CDR3 sequence is CASSTEGRGWEQYF.

The CDR3 region is CASSQRQGTTSYEQYF. The chain recombines TRBV6-6 with TRBJ2-7; TCRdb's D call of TRBD1 is untestable without DNA. The V gene's germline CDR1 is MNHNY and CDR2 SVGAGI (reference sequence). The length of the CDR3 is 16 residues. No nucleotide data were recorded.

V and J are TRBV7-8 and TRBJ1-3. Germline loops: CDR1 SGHVS, CDR2 FQNEAQ. The CDR3 loop spans 16 amino acids. No DNA accompanies this entry. CDR3 sequence: CASSEMGRSSGNTIYF.

The V and J genes are TRBV7-9 and TRBJ2-7; the TCRdb D gene call, TRBD2, has no DNA to confirm it. Germline CDR1 is SEHNR and CDR2 is FQNEAQ (reference sequence). CDR3 length equals 15 residues. This entry has no DNA. The CDR3 region is CASSSSGLAGYEQYF.

The rearrangement links TRBV18 to TRBJ2-1; without DNA, the TCRdb call of TRBD2 cannot be checked. CDR3 length: 16 residues. DNA was not recorded. Germline V gene lookup returns CDR1 KGHSH and CDR2 LQKENI. The chain's CDR3 is CASSPSFSGGYNEQFF.

The V gene is TRBV5-1, the J gene TRBJ2-1; TCRdb selects TRBD1, and the lack of DNA leaves this call unchecked. Germline CDR1 and CDR2: SGHRS and YFSETQ. There are 15 residues in the CDR3. The DNA is not on file. The CDR3 reads CASSPGQGAGDEQFF. Based on the CDR3 plus reference TRBV5-1 and TRBJ2-1, the full variable domain is KAGVTQTPRYLIKTRGQQVTLSCSPISGHRSVSWYQQTPGQGLQFLFEYFSETQRNKGNFPGRFSGRQFSNSRSEMNVSTLELGDSALYLCASSPGQGAGDEQFFGPGTRLTVL.

V is TRBV15 and J is TRBJ2-3; TCRdb reports TRBD1, a call that lacks DNA to check it against. This CDR3 spans 15 amino acids. No coding sequence is recorded. Germline V gene lookup returns CDR1 LNHNV and CDR2 YYDKDF (reference sequence). CDR3 loop: CATSRDQGRTDTQYF.

CDR3 loop: CASTWGLATGANVLTF. The rearrangement joins TRBV5-1 to TRBJ2-6; TCRdb calls TRBD2, which cannot be checked without DNA. The CDR3 is 16 amino acids. No DNA appears here. Looked up from germline, CDR1 is SGHRS and CDR2 is YFSETQ.

CDR3: CASNRLAGGSGELFF. The chain employs TRBV28 and TRBJ2-2; TCRdb's D call, TRBD2, is unchecked because there is no DNA. The CDR3 covers 15 residues. This entry has no DNA. Germline CDR1 is MDHEN and CDR2 is SYDVKM.

This chain connects TRBV30 to TRBJ1-3. CDR3 length: 12 amino acids. Only the protein sequence is given. Per the germline V gene, CDR1 is GTSNPN and CDR2 is SVGIG (reference sequence). The CDR3 here is CAWKWAGNTIYF.

The V and J genes are TRBV5-4 and TRBJ2-1. CDR3 length: 10 residues. DNA was not recorded. The germline CDR1 and CDR2 sequences are SGHNT and YYREEE (reference sequence). CDR3: CASSGPEQFF.

The chain has TRBV10-3 and TRBJ2-1; without DNA, the TCRdb call of TRBD2 cannot be checked. The CDR3 has 17 residues. No DNA sequence is on record. Looked up from germline, CDR1 is ENHRY and CDR2 is SYGVKD. The CDR3 reads CAIVRASGRIYPSEQFF.

The chain links TRBV5-1 to TRBJ1-3; the TCRdb call, TRBD1, lacks DNA for checking. This CDR3 contains 14 residues. No DNA sequence is on record. CDR1 and CDR2 (germline): SGHRS, YFSETQ. CDR3 sequence reads: CASSLGHTGNTIYF.

This clone is labeled medium-sized (0.01 to 0.1%) based on frequency. The chain couples TRBV5-6 to TRBJ2-1; TCRdb gives TRBD1 as the D gene, but with no DNA this cannot be confirmed. The germline V gene has CDR1 SGHDT and CDR2 YYEEEE. CDR3 length equals 14 residues. No DNA appears here. CDR3: CASSLQGLYNEQFF.